The rows below give T cell receptor beta chains drawn from one sample of a study of early stage breast cancer tumors. TCRdb's table, derived via immunoSEQ multiplex PCR, lists solely in-frame clones and lacks some. The sample yields about 48,000 clones, around 83% seen once. Sequenced material: blood. The receptors come from a person in their fifties with breast cancer. Each CDR3 is given with its conserved first and last residue. A D gene is named only where the DNA matches it firmly. Size is omitted from some rows. Given values are once, few, many or a class for expanded clones.

v_call: TRBV11-2; d_call: TRBD2; clone_size: NA; j_call: TRBJ2-7; cdr3_nt: TGTGCCAGCAGCTTAAAACTAGCGATCTACGAGCAGTACTTC; cdr3_aa: CASSLKLAIYEQYF
v_call: TRBV27; d_call: TRBD2; clone_size: once; j_call: TRBJ2-5; cdr3_nt: TGTGCCAGCAGTCCCCGGCGGGGGGCCGAAGAGACCCAGTACTTC; cdr3_aa: CASSPRRGAEETQYF
v_call: TRBV6-1; d_call: NA; clone_size: NA; j_call: TRBJ1-3; cdr3_nt: TGTGCCAGCAGTGAAAGTTCGGCAGCTTCTGGAAACACCATATATTTT; cdr3_aa: CASSESSAASGNTIYF
v_call: TRBV5-8; d_call: NA; clone_size: NA; j_call: TRBJ2-3; cdr3_nt: TGTGCCAGCAGCCCGTCAGGGGCAACAGATACGCAGTATTTT; cdr3_aa: CASSPSGATDTQYF
v_call: TRBV5-5; d_call: TRBD2; clone_size: NA; j_call: TRBJ2-2; cdr3_nt: TGTGCCAGCAGTTGGACTAGCGGGGAAGACACCGGGGAGCTGTTTTTT; cdr3_aa: CASSWTSGEDTGELFF
v_call: TRBV2; d_call: NA; clone_size: NA; j_call: TRBJ1-1; cdr3_nt: TGTGCCAGCAGTGAGGCTAACACTGAAGCTTTCTTT; cdr3_aa: CASSEANTEAFF
v_call: TRBV30; d_call: NA; clone_size: NA; j_call: TRBJ1-1; cdr3_nt: TGTGCCTGGAGTGTACCCTACACTGAAGCTTTCTTT; cdr3_aa: CAWSVPYTEAFF
v_call: TRBV4-2; d_call: TRBD2; clone_size: few; j_call: TRBJ2-7; cdr3_nt: TGTGCCAGCAGCCGTCTAGCGGGAGGTTCCCACGAGCAGTACTTC; cdr3_aa: CASSRLAGGSHEQYF
v_call: TRBV7-6; d_call: NA; clone_size: NA; j_call: TRBJ2-7; cdr3_nt: TGTGCCAGCAGCCAAACAGGGAACGAGCAGTACTTC; cdr3_aa: CASSQTGNEQYF
v_call: TRBV7-7; d_call: NA; clone_size: once; j_call: TRBJ2-5; cdr3_nt: TGTGCTAGCAGCTTCCAAGGAGAAGAGACCCAGTACTTC; cdr3_aa: CASSFQGEETQYF
v_call: TRBV7-8; d_call: TRBD1; clone_size: NA; j_call: TRBJ1-5; cdr3_nt: TGTGCCAGCAGCCTACGGACAGGAGATAGCAATCAGCCCCAGCATTTT; cdr3_aa: CASSLRTGDSNQPQHF
v_call: TRBV6-1; d_call: TRBD1; clone_size: NA; j_call: TRBJ2-7; cdr3_nt: TGTGCCAGCAGTTCCGGGACAGGGTTCGTCGAGCAGTACTTC; cdr3_aa: CASSSGTGFVEQYF
v_call: TRBV2; d_call: TRBD1; clone_size: NA; j_call: TRBJ1-1; cdr3_nt: TGTGCCAGCAGTGAAGCGCAGTATGGGACAGGGAGGCAAGCTTTCTTT; cdr3_aa: CASSEAQYGTGRQAFF
v_call: TRBV7-2; d_call: TRBD2; clone_size: few; j_call: TRBJ2-7; cdr3_nt: TGTGCCAGCAGCCCCATGGTGGGGGAGGGCTACGAGCAGTACTTC; cdr3_aa: CASSPMVGEGYEQYF
v_call: TRBV7-6; d_call: NA; clone_size: once; j_call: TRBJ2-3; cdr3_nt: TGTGCCAGCAGCTTAAGGGACGGGGGGCCGAGCACAGATACGCAGTATTTT; cdr3_aa: CASSLRDGGPSTDTQYF
v_call: TRBV7-9; d_call: TRBD1; clone_size: few; j_call: TRBJ2-7; cdr3_nt: TGTGCCAGCAGCTTAGGAGGGACAGGGTTTATCTACGAGCAGTACTTC; cdr3_aa: CASSLGGTGFIYEQYF
v_call: TRBV7-2; d_call: NA; clone_size: NA; j_call: TRBJ2-7; cdr3_nt: TGTGCCAGCAGCTCGACTACTAGTACCGGCTACGAGCAGTACTTC; cdr3_aa: CASSSTTSTGYEQYF
v_call: TRBV28; d_call: NA; clone_size: NA; j_call: TRBJ2-2; cdr3_nt: TGTGCCAGCAGTCTGCGACAGGCCGGGGAGCTGTTTTTT; cdr3_aa: CASSLRQAGELFF
v_call: TRBV6-5; d_call: NA; clone_size: NA; j_call: TRBJ2-2; cdr3_nt: TGTGCCAGCAGCCCAGGCCACGGTAACACCGGGGAGCTGTTTTTT; cdr3_aa: CASSPGHGNTGELFF
v_call: TRBV5-3; d_call: NA; clone_size: few; j_call: TRBJ1-5; cdr3_nt: TGTGCCAGAAGCTCACACCGGGACACTTATAGCAATCAGCCCCAGCATTTT; cdr3_aa: CARSSHRDTYSNQPQHF
v_call: TRBV6-5; d_call: NA; clone_size: few; j_call: TRBJ2-2; cdr3_nt: TGTGCCGGAACTCTCGGGCGGAGCACCGGGGAGCTGTTTTTT; cdr3_aa: CAGTLGRSTGELFF
v_call: TRBV7-9; d_call: TRBD1; clone_size: NA; j_call: TRBJ2-1; cdr3_nt: TGTGCCAGCAGCCCAGAACCGGGACAGGCTTCCTACAATGAGCAGTTCTTC; cdr3_aa: CASSPEPGQASYNEQFF
v_call: TRBV19; d_call: TRBD1; clone_size: NA; j_call: TRBJ1-4; cdr3_nt: TGTGCCAGTACTGCGGGACAGGTGGTGCGGAATGAAAAACTGTTTTTT; cdr3_aa: CASTAGQVVRNEKLFF
v_call: TRBV27; d_call: NA; clone_size: NA; j_call: TRBJ2-2; cdr3_nt: TGTGCCAGCACGGTCGGCTACCCGGGGGAGCTGTTTTTT; cdr3_aa: CASTVGYPGELFF
v_call: TRBV5-4; d_call: TRBD1; clone_size: NA; j_call: TRBJ2-5; cdr3_nt: TGTGCCAGCAGCCCCACGGTAGGGGGCTTAGGGCTGGAGACCCAGTACTTC; cdr3_aa: CASSPTVGGLGLETQYF
v_call: TRBV2; d_call: TRBD1; clone_size: NA; j_call: TRBJ2-3; cdr3_nt: TGTGCCAGCAGTGCCGGACAGGGCAGGGCAGATACGCAGTATTTT; cdr3_aa: CASSAGQGRADTQYF
v_call: TRBV7-2; d_call: TRBD2; clone_size: NA; j_call: TRBJ2-3; cdr3_nt: TGTGCCAGCAGCTTAGCAGCGGGGGGGCCCTTTAGCACAGATACGCAGTATTTT; cdr3_aa: CASSLAAGGPFSTDTQYF
v_call: TRBV28; d_call: TRBD2; clone_size: few; j_call: TRBJ2-5; cdr3_nt: TGTGCCAGCAGTGAGGGACTAGCGGGGGGAGGTCAAGAGACCCAGTACTTC; cdr3_aa: CASSEGLAGGGQETQYF
v_call: TRBV7-2; d_call: TRBD1; clone_size: NA; j_call: TRBJ1-6; cdr3_nt: TGTGCCAGCAGTAGAAATCAGGGGGCAGTCTGGGATTCACCCCTCCACTTT; cdr3_aa: CASSRNQGAVWDSPLHF
v_call: TRBV6-5; d_call: TRBD1; clone_size: NA; j_call: TRBJ2-1; cdr3_nt: TGTGCCAGCAACCGACCGGGACAGGGGTTTGATGAGCAGTTCTTC; cdr3_aa: CASNRPGQGFDEQFF
v_call: TRBV9; d_call: TRBD1; clone_size: NA; j_call: TRBJ2-7; cdr3_nt: TGTGCCAGCAGCGTCCGGGACAGGGGGAATGACGAGCAGTACTTC; cdr3_aa: CASSVRDRGNDEQYF
v_call: TRBV19; d_call: NA; clone_size: once; j_call: TRBJ1-5; cdr3_nt: TGTGCCGGAGGGACGGGCAATCAGCCCCAGCATTTT; cdr3_aa: CAGGTGNQPQHF
v_call: TRBV7-6; d_call: NA; clone_size: NA; j_call: TRBJ2-1; cdr3_nt: TGTGCCAGCAGCTTAGCTAGCCGAGCCTACAATGAGCAGTTCTTC; cdr3_aa: CASSLASRAYNEQFF
v_call: TRBV18; d_call: NA; clone_size: NA; j_call: TRBJ1-5; cdr3_nt: TGTGCCAGCTCACGGGGACGTGAGCGGCCCCAGCATTTT; cdr3_aa: CASSRGRERPQHF
v_call: TRBV5-1; d_call: NA; clone_size: NA; j_call: TRBJ2-1; cdr3_nt: TGCGCCAGCAGCTTCCGGGGCCTCAATGAGCAGTTCTTC; cdr3_aa: CASSFRGLNEQFF
v_call: TRBV10-3; d_call: NA; clone_size: NA; j_call: TRBJ1-2; cdr3_nt: TGTGCCATCACCCCCCAGGATAACTATGGCTACACCTTC; cdr3_aa: CAITPQDNYGYTF
v_call: TRBV7-2; d_call: NA; clone_size: NA; j_call: TRBJ1-3; cdr3_nt: TGTGCCAGCAGCTTCTTAATCACCTCTGGAAACACCATATATTTT; cdr3_aa: CASSFLITSGNTIYF
v_call: TRBV6-5; d_call: NA; clone_size: once; j_call: TRBJ1-3; cdr3_nt: TGTGCCAGCAGTTCCGCCGACAGCTCTGGAAACACCATATATTTT; cdr3_aa: CASSSADSSGNTIYF
v_call: TRBV5-4; d_call: NA; clone_size: NA; j_call: TRBJ2-3; cdr3_nt: TGTGCCAGCAGCCTTGGGAGCACAGATACGCAGTATTTT; cdr3_aa: CASSLGSTDTQYF
v_call: TRBV15; d_call: NA; clone_size: few; j_call: TRBJ2-7; cdr3_nt: TGTGCCACCAGCAGAGGAACCGACTACTACGAGCAGTACTTC; cdr3_aa: CATSRGTDYYEQYF
v_call: TRBV29-1; d_call: NA; clone_size: NA; j_call: TRBJ2-1; cdr3_nt: TGCAGCGTTGAATTTCCGGATTCCTACAATGAGCAGTTCTTC; cdr3_aa: CSVEFPDSYNEQFF
v_call: TRBV4-3; d_call: NA; clone_size: NA; j_call: TRBJ1-5; cdr3_nt: TGCGCCAGCAGCCAAGATCTACAGTTTGGTCAGCCCCAGCATTTT; cdr3_aa: CASSQDLQFGQPQHF
v_call: TRBV19; d_call: NA; clone_size: few; j_call: TRBJ2-6; cdr3_nt: TGTGCCAGTAGTATTCTAGCACTCATGTCTGGGGCCAACGTCCTGACTTTC; cdr3_aa: CASSILALMSGANVLTF
v_call: TRBV18; d_call: NA; clone_size: NA; j_call: TRBJ2-5; cdr3_nt: TGTGCCAGCTCAACTGTACTTCCCCAAGAGACCCAGTACTTC; cdr3_aa: CASSTVLPQETQYF
v_call: TRBV6-5; d_call: NA; clone_size: NA; j_call: TRBJ2-5; cdr3_nt: TGTGCCAGCAGTCGTCGGGACCCGGCGACCCAGTACTTC; cdr3_aa: CASSRRDPATQYF
v_call: TRBV7-9; d_call: NA; clone_size: NA; j_call: TRBJ2-5; cdr3_nt: TGTGCCAGCAGCTTAGGAGGGCCACCCTATGAGACCCAGTACTTC; cdr3_aa: CASSLGGPPYETQYF
v_call: TRBV29-1; d_call: NA; clone_size: NA; j_call: TRBJ2-1; cdr3_nt: TGCAGCGTTGGGAAGACTTTTGATGACCCGGGGAATGAGCAGTTCTTC; cdr3_aa: CSVGKTFDDPGNEQFF
v_call: TRBV19; d_call: TRBD1; clone_size: NA; j_call: TRBJ2-1; cdr3_nt: TGTGCCAGTAGTCATCCGGGACAGAGGGTAAATGAGCAGTTCTTC; cdr3_aa: CASSHPGQRVNEQFF
v_call: TRBV5-4; d_call: NA; clone_size: NA; j_call: TRBJ2-7; cdr3_nt: TGTGCCAGCAGCGTGGGCTTCTCTGGCAGGGCCGAGGGGGAGCAGTACTTC; cdr3_aa: CASSVGFSGRAEGEQYF
v_call: TRBV19; d_call: TRBD2; clone_size: once; j_call: TRBJ2-1; cdr3_nt: TGTGCCAGTAGTACCCGGACTAGCTTTGGGGATGAGCAGTTCTTC; cdr3_aa: CASSTRTSFGDEQFF
v_call: TRBV7-2; d_call: NA; clone_size: once; j_call: TRBJ1-1; cdr3_nt: TGTGCCAGCAGCTTAGGATTAAGCGGAGGGAACACTGAAGCTTTCTTT; cdr3_aa: CASSLGLSGGNTEAFF
v_call: TRBV6-5; d_call: NA; clone_size: NA; j_call: TRBJ1-2; cdr3_nt: TGTGCCAGCAGTTATGACCGAGGGAATGGCTACACCTTC; cdr3_aa: CASSYDRGNGYTF
v_call: TRBV7-2; d_call: TRBD1; clone_size: NA; j_call: TRBJ1-6; cdr3_nt: TGTGCCAGCAGCTTTACAGGGGGCCGGTCACCCCTCCACTTT; cdr3_aa: CASSFTGGRSPLHF
v_call: TRBV11-2; d_call: TRBD1; clone_size: NA; j_call: TRBJ1-1; cdr3_nt: TGTGCCAGCAGCAAGGGACAGGGGATGAACACTGAAGCTTTCTTT; cdr3_aa: CASSKGQGMNTEAFF
v_call: TRBV5-4; d_call: NA; clone_size: few; j_call: TRBJ2-7; cdr3_nt: TGTGCCAGCAGCTTGGGCGGGACAGTGTACGAGCAGTACTTC; cdr3_aa: CASSLGGTVYEQYF